This section outlines one T cell receptor (beta chain) sequence together with its context. Its antigen is unidentified. Generated by immunoSEQ multiplex PCR, the TCRdb table keeps only in-frame clones and is missing some. The data contain tens of thousands of clones, roughly 94% of them singletons. The junction had 9 bases not matched to a gene; V was cut back by 6 bases and J by 3 bases. This CDR3 region has 16 residues. The V gene's germline CDR1 is MNHEY and CDR2 SMNVEV (reference sequence). This sample stems from a study of cytomegalovirus exposure and HLA in healthy donors. Study conclusions and caveats: High sensitivity and specificity were reportedly achieved when the classifier diagnosed cytomegalovirus status. Clusters of TCRs from the first cohort tended to co-occur in the roughly 120 validation repertoires (as a later analysis found).

The source material was PBMCs. The TCR comes from a man between 18 and 35 years old in good health and CMV-seronegative. The chain uses TRBV27 and TRBJ2-5, with TRBD1 identical over 11 bases. CDR3 nucleotides: TGTGCCAGCAGGATATCTAGGGGACAGGGGGAAGAGACCCAGTACTTC. This translates into CASRISRGQGEETQYF.